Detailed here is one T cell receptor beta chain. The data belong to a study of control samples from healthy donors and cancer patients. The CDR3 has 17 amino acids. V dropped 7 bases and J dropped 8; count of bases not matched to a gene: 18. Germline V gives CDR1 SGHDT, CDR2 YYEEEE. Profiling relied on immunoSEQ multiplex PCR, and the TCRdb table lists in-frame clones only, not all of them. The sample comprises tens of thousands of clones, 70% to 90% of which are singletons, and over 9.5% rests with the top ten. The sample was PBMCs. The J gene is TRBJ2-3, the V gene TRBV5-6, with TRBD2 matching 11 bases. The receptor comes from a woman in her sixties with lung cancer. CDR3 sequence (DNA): TGTGCCAGCCCCACGATTCTAGCGGGGGGACCCGGGGGTACGCAGTATTTT. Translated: CASPTILAGGPGGTQYF.